One and the same sample provided the 32 T cell receptor beta chains below, sequenced in a study of shared clonotypes between healthy human individuals. Method: immunoSEQ multiplex PCR; TCRdb's copy keeps in-frame clones and lacks some. The sample records around 1,900,000 clones, 90% to 95% being singletons. It was CD45RO-negative cells, positively selected for CCR7, that made up naive CD8 cells, with terminally differentiated effector memory CD45RA+ cells excluded. The sequenced sample consisted of naive CD8+ T cells from PBMCs. The receptors derive from a man aged 18 to 30 in good health. Some clones in this sample may be carry-over from other donors' samples.

V gene TRBV7-9 combines with J gene TRBJ2-2; D remains unclear. Germline V gene sequence: CDR1 SEHNR, CDR2 FQNEAQ (reference sequence). This CDR3 contains 16 residues. V was pared by 5 bases and J by 4 bases, with 17 bases between. CDR3 protein: CASSHPEGFGTGELFF. The CDR3 nucleotides read TGTGCCAGCAGCCACCCGGAAGGGTTCGGCACCGGGGAGCTGTTTTTT.

The chain employs TRBV19 and TRBJ2-6; 8 bases map to TRBD1. Germline CDR1 LNHDA, CDR2 SQIVND (reference sequence). The junction had 17 bases not matched to a gene; V was cut back by 5 bases and J by 5 bases. CDR3 length: 19 residues. CDR3 sequence (DNA): TGTGCCAGTAGTCGGATGGAGATGCAGGGGGCTGTCTGGGCCAACGTCCTGACTTTC. Protein: CASSRMEMQGAVWANVLTF.

The V gene is TRBV7-6, the J gene TRBJ2-5; 9 bases fit TRBD1. With 6 bases clipped from V and 0 bases from J, the junction kept 5 bases outside the gene matches. The CDR3 length is 15 residues. Per the germline V gene, CDR1 is SGHVS and CDR2 is FNYEAQ. The DNA of the CDR3 is TGTGCCAGCAGGAACGACAGGGGGTACCAAGAGACCCAGTACTTC. Protein product: CASRNDRGYQETQYF.

A single count supports this clone. This sequence joins TRBV10-3 and TRBJ2-3; 10 bases fit TRBD2. CDR1 and CDR2 from the germline V gene are ENHRY and SYGVKD. The CDR3 covers 17 residues. V shed 0 bases and J 4 bases; nucleotides not matched to a gene: 7. The CDR3 reads CAISESESSGRPDTQYF. The CDR3 coding sequence is TGTGCCATCAGTGAGTCGGAGAGTAGCGGGAGGCCAGATACGCAGTATTTT.

The chain joins TRBV2 to TRBJ2-7; 8 nucleotides agree with TRBD2. The germline gives CDR1 SNHLY, CDR2 FYNNEI. V lost 6 bases to trimming and J lost 5 bases; unmatched junction nucleotides: 9. This CDR3 spans 14 amino acids. CDR3 sequence (DNA): TGTGCCAGCAGCCCGGGACTAGTCATCCACGAGCAGTACTTC. The encoded protein is CASSPGLVIHEQYF. The full variable domain, with the rest looked up from reference TRBV2 and TRBJ2-7, is EPEVTQTPSHQVTQMGQEVILRCVPISNHLYFYWYRQILGQKVEFLVSFYNNEISEKSEIFDDQFSVERPDGSNFTLKIRSTKLEDSAMYFCASSPGLVIHEQYFGPGTRLTVT.

The table lists this clone with a few counts. This chain links TRBV6-5 with TRBJ1-5; 7 bases fit TRBD1. The CDR3 sequence is 13 residues long. The V segment lost 6 bases and the J segment 4 bases; nucleotides outside the gene matches: 3. In germline, CDR1 is MNHEY, CDR2 SVGAGI. DNA of the CDR3: TGTGCCAGCAGCGAACAGGGGAATCAGCCCCAGCATTTT. As protein: CASSEQGNQPQHF.

On this clone: This sample also contains other DNA sequences that code for the same CDR3. The V call is TRBV7-9, the J call TRBJ1-1, with no clear D. The CDR3 has 12 residues. Trimming took 4 bases from V and 5 from J, leaving 8 bases between them. Germline assignment: CDR1 SEHNR and CDR2 FQNEAQ (reference sequence). The CDR3 is CASSWGGTEAFF. The CDR3 DNA reads TGTGCCAGCAGCTGGGGAGGTACTGAAGCTTTCTTT. The entire variable domain, with the rest obtained from reference TRBV7-9 and TRBJ1-1, is as follows: DTGVSQNPRHKITKRGQNVTFRCDPISEHNRLYWYRQTLGQGPEFLTYFQNEAQLEKSRLLSDRFSAERPKGSFSTLEIQRTEQGDSAMYLCASSWGGTEAFFGQGTRLTVV.

Turning to this clone: Other DNA sequences within the sample encode an identical CDR3. CDR3 in amino acids: CASSYSGGVYGYTF. The CDR3 DNA follows: TGTGCCAGCAGTTACTCGGGAGGGGTCTATGGCTACACCTTC. This chain links TRBV6-5 with TRBJ1-2, with D tentatively TRBD1 (5 bases). Per the germline V gene, CDR1 is MNHEY and CDR2 is SVGAGI. CDR3 length: 14 amino acids. V was clipped by 0 bases and J by 4 bases, with 9 bases between them.

A single count supports this clone. This chain links TRBV5-1 with TRBJ2-7, with 9 bases fitting TRBD2. Trimming took 4 bases from V and 4 from J; bases not matched to a gene: 9. Germline CDR1 SGHRS, CDR2 YFSETQ. This CDR3 has 15 amino acids. This chain's CDR3 is CASSPPEREEYEQYF. The CDR3 DNA follows: TGCGCCAGCAGCCCGCCGGAGCGGGAGGAGTACGAGCAGTACTTC.

The chain joins TRBV7-9 to TRBJ2-1; 7 bases align to TRBD2. CDR1 is SEHNR and CDR2 is FQNEAQ in the germline V gene (reference sequence). V was pared by 5 bases and J by 8 bases, with 6 bases of the junction left unmatched. The CDR3 spans 13 residues. The CDR3 DNA follows: TGTGCCAGCAGCCGAGGACTAGTTTATGAGCAGTTCTTC. Residues: CASSRGLVYEQFF.

The CDR3 coding sequence is TGTGCCAGTATGGTCGACGCGGAACAGCTCTATGGCTACACCTTC. Residues: CASMVDAEQLYGYTF. The chain employs TRBV19 and TRBJ1-2; D gene uncertain. Germline V gene data show CDR1 as LNHDA and CDR2 as SQIVND (reference sequence). Trimming pared 7 bases from V and 4 bases from J, leaving 19 bases between. The CDR3 loop spans 15 amino acids.

The J gene is TRBJ2-5, the V gene TRBV14; 8 nucleotides agree with TRBD1. The CDR3 has 16 residues. The ends lost 3 bases at V and 0 bases at J; junction bases unmatched: 6. From germline, CDR1 is SGHDN and CDR2 FVKESK. This chain's CDR3 is CASSHTGGLYQETQYF. CDR3 bases: TGTGCCAGCAGCCATACAGGGGGTTTGTACCAAGAGACCCAGTACTTC.

The chain links TRBV16 to TRBJ2-7; D not certain. Deletions cut 0 bases from V and 7 bases from J, with 13 bases between. The length of the CDR3 is 14 residues. Per the germline V gene, CDR1 is KGHSY and CDR2 is FQNENV. The CDR3 sequence: CASSQSITVGEQYF. DNA for the CDR3: TGTGCCAGCAGCCAATCTATCACGGTTGGGGAGCAGTACTTC. The variable domain in full, completed from reference TRBV16 and TRBJ2-7, reads GEEVAQTPKHLVRGEGQKAKLYCAPIKGHSYVFWYQQVLKNEFKFLISFQNENVFDETGMPKERFSAKCLPNSPCSLEIQATKLEDSAVYFCASSQSITVGEQYFGPGTRLTVT.

CDR3 coding DNA: TGTGCCAGCAGTTCGGGACTAGCGGAGAAGTCCTACGAGCAGTACTTC. Its protein product is CASSSGLAEKSYEQYF. The chain is built from TRBV28 and TRBJ2-7; 11 bases are a match to TRBD2. V dropped 4 bases and J dropped 1; count of bases not matched to a gene: 6. The CDR3 is 16 amino acids. Germline values: CDR1 MDHEN, CDR2 SYDVKM.

The chain carries TRBV6-5 and TRBJ2-7; no clear D. CDR1 MNHEY and CDR2 SVGAGI come from the germline V gene. Deletions cut 6 bases from V and 6 bases from J, with 15 bases between. The CDR3 runs to 13 residues. In nucleotides, the CDR3 is TGTGCCAGCAGCCGAAGGGCCGGTAGCGAGCAGTACTTC. It encodes CASSRRAGSEQYF.

The chain uses TRBV10-2 and TRBJ1-1, with D hard to call. Germline V gives CDR1 WSHSY, CDR2 SAAADI. The CDR3 totals 13 residues. The ends were cut back, 3 bases at V and 4 bases at J, with 9 bases in the middle. CDR3 residues: CASSEMVGTEAFF. DNA for the CDR3: TGCGCCAGCAGTGAAATGGTTGGCACTGAAGCTTTCTTT.

The chain employs TRBV15 and TRBJ2-2, with D unresolved. V dropped 0 bases and J dropped 5 bases, with 16 bases sitting between them. The CDR3 runs 17 residues. Germline V lookup: CDR1 LNHNV, CDR2 YYDKDF (reference sequence). The DNA of the CDR3 is TGTGCCACCAGCAGAGATTTTAAGAAGGACGAAACCGGGGAGCTGTTTTTT. It translates to CATSRDFKKDETGELFF.

V and J are TRBV29-1 and TRBJ2-2; D gene uncertain. Germline-derived CDR1 and CDR2 are SQVTM and ANQGSEA. Trimming took 4 bases from V and 8 from J, leaving 14 bases between them. This CDR3 spans 13 amino acids. CDR3 in amino acids: CSVVPGPEGELFF. The CDR3 DNA follows: TGCAGCGTTGTTCCGGGTCCAGAAGGGGAGCTGTTTTTT.

The chain uses TRBV9 and TRBJ1-2; 8 bases are shared with TRBD1. Germline CDR1 SGDLS, CDR2 YYNGEE. The CDR3 has 16 residues. Trimming at V came to 0 bases and at J to 1 base, leaving 5 bases not matched to a gene. Written as DNA, the CDR3 is TGTGCCAGCAGCGTAGGGGGACAGGCGCTTAACTATGGCTACACCTTC. It is translated as CASSVGGQALNYGYTF.

The chain employs TRBV4-1 and TRBJ2-7, with TRBD2 identical over 7 bases. Germline loops: CDR1 MGHRA, CDR2 YSYEKL. This CDR3 has 15 residues. Unmatched junction bases numbered 6, after V lost 1 base and J lost 3 bases. The CDR3 coding sequence is TGCGCCAGCAGCCAAGTGCCTAGCGGAAGCTACGAGCAGTACTTC. It encodes CASSQVPSGSYEQYF.

The CDR3 here is CASSLVGANTQETQYF. In DNA, the CDR3 is TGTGCCAGCAGCTTAGTCGGGGCCAATACACAAGAGACCCAGTACTTC. The chain links TRBV11-2 to TRBJ2-5, with D perhaps given as TRBD1 or TRBD2 (5 bases each). From germline, CDR1 is SGHAT and CDR2 FQNNGV. The CDR3 sequence is 16 residues long. Trimming shortened V by 1 base and J by 2 bases, and 14 bases separated the two germline ends. Filled out from reference TRBV11-2 and TRBJ2-5, the complete variable domain reads EAGVAQSPRYKIIEKRQSVAFWCNPISGHATLYWYQQILGQGPKLLIQFQNNGVVDDSQLPKDRFSAERLKGVDSTLKIQPAKLEDSAVYLCASSLVGANTQETQYFGPGTRLLVL.

The rearrangement joins TRBV5-4 to TRBJ2-2, with 11 bases lining up with TRBD2. Germline CDR1 reads SGHNT; CDR2 reads YYREEE (reference sequence). J was trimmed by 7 bases and V by 4 bases; bases with no gene match: 9. The CDR3 extends over 16 amino acids. The CDR3 nucleotides read TGTGCCAGCAGCATATCACTAGCGGGAGAGGTCGGGGAGCTGTTTTTT. Its protein product is CASSISLAGEVGELFF.

J is TRBJ2-1 and V is TRBV7-9; 7 positions match TRBD2. V shed 1 base, J shed 1 base, and the junction held 13 bases outside the gene matches. Per the germline V gene, CDR1 is SEHNR and CDR2 is FQNEAQ (reference sequence). The CDR3 has 19 amino acids. The DNA for the CDR3 is TGTGCCAGCAGCTTAGTACCCGTAATGCGGGAGCGTTCCTACAATGAGCAGTTCTTC. Its translation is CASSLVPVMRERSYNEQFF.

The V gene is TRBV6-5, the J gene TRBJ2-7, with 8 bases matching TRBD1. The junction had 1 base not matched to a gene; V was cut back by 6 bases and J by 0 bases. CDR1 is MNHEY, CDR2 SVGAGI, per germline. The CDR3 length is 13 residues. CDR3 nucleotide sequence: TGTGCCAGCAGGACAGGGGACTCCTACGAGCAGTACTTC. Translated: CASRTGDSYEQYF.

This chain connects TRBV7-3 to TRBJ2-2; D is perhaps TRBD2 (5 bases). The ends were cut back, 6 bases at V and 0 bases at J, with 14 bases in the middle. From germline, CDR1 is SGHTA and CDR2 FQGTGA. The CDR3 runs 16 residues. CDR3 in DNA: TGTGCCAGCAGTCAATCGGGGAGAACGAACACCGGGGAGCTGTTTTTT. It specifies CASSQSGRTNTGELFF.

The chain employs TRBV12-5 and TRBJ2-1; no firm D call. V was clipped by 0 bases and J by 9 bases, with 9 bases between them. CDR1 and CDR2 from the germline V gene are LGHNT and FRNRAP. CDR3 length equals 13 residues. CDR3 protein: CASGLVVEGEQFF. CDR3 in DNA: TGTGCTAGTGGTTTGGTAGTGGAAGGTGAGCAGTTCTTC.

V and J are TRBV4-3 and TRBJ2-1, with TRBD2 identical over 9 bases. V lost 4 bases and J lost 4; bases outside the gene matches: 5. The CDR3 spans 15 residues. The germline CDR1 and CDR2 sequences are LGHNA and YSLEER. The DNA for the CDR3 is TGCGCCAGCAGCCGGGCGGGAGGGGCTTACAATGAGCAGTTCTTC. Translated: CASSRAGGAYNEQFF.

In regard to this clone: The sample has other DNA sequences that encode this CDR3 too. The chain couples TRBV9 to TRBJ2-1; 9 bases are a match to TRBD1. After removal of 0 bases from V and 7 bases from J, the junction contained 2 bases not matched to a gene. Germline V gene data show CDR1 as SGDLS and CDR2 as YYNGEE. The CDR3 sequence is 14 residues long. The DNA of the CDR3 is TGTGCCAGCAGCGTAGTGACAGGGGGAAATGAGCAGTTCTTC. This codes for CASSVVTGGNEQFF.

On this clone itself: This sample also contains other DNA sequences that code for the same CDR3. The rearrangement links TRBV7-7 to TRBJ1-5; possibly TRBD1 for D (5 bases). Trimming removed 3 bases from V and 6 bases from J, with 9 bases in between. This CDR3 has 13 amino acids. The germline V gene has CDR1 SSHAT and CDR2 FNYEAQ (reference sequence). Here the CDR3 reads CASSLGVGQPQHF. Written as DNA, the CDR3 is TGTGCCAGCAGCTTGGGGGTTGGTCAGCCCCAGCATTTT.

The count of this clone is one. The chain's CDR3 is CASSQGSRSLLNEQFF. CDR3 bases: TGCGCCAGCAGCCAAGGGTCAAGGTCTCTTCTCAATGAGCAGTTCTTC. The V gene is TRBV4-3, the J gene TRBJ2-1; D gene unclear. V was pared by 1 base and J by 6 bases, with 16 bases between. The CDR3 runs to 16 residues. The germline V gene encodes CDR1 LGHNA and CDR2 YSLEER.

This chain links TRBV29-1 with TRBJ2-1; D assignment may be TRBD1 or TRBD2 (6 bases each). Between the trimmed V and J ends, which lost 3 bases and 6 bases, there was a span of 15 bases. The length of the CDR3 is 14 residues. The germline V gene has CDR1 SQVTM and CDR2 ANQGSEA. In nucleotides, the CDR3 is TGCAGCGTTGAGATTGGGGGGCCGGGCAATGAGCAGTTCTTC. It yields the protein CSVEIGGPGNEQFF.

The J gene is TRBJ2-7, the V gene TRBV5-1; D gene unclear. Germline CDR1 reads SGHRS; CDR2 reads YFSETQ. The CDR3 consists of 14 residues. V lost 4 bases and J lost 0, with 11 bases in between. The CDR3 reads CASSLEKDSYEQYF. The DNA for the CDR3 is TGCGCCAGCAGCCTAGAAAAGGACTCCTACGAGCAGTACTTC.